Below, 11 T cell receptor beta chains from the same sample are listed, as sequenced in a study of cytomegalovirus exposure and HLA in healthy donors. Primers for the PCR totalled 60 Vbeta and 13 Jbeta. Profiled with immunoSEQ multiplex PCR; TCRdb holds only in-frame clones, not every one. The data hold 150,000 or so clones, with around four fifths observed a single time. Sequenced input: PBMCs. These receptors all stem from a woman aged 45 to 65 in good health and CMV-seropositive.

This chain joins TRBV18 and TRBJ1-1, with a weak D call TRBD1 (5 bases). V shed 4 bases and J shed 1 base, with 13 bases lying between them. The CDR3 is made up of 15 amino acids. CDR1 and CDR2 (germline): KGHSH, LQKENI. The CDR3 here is CASSLRTGGNTEAFF. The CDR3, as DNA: TGTGCCAGCTCACTTCGGACGGGGGGGAACACTGAAGCTTTCTTT. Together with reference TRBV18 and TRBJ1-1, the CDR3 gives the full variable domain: NAGVMQNPRHLVRRRGQEARLRCSPMKGHSHVYWYRQLPEEGLKFMVYLQKENIIDESGMPKERFSAEFPKEGPSILRIQQVVRGDSAAYFCASSLRTGGNTEAFFGQGTRLTVV.

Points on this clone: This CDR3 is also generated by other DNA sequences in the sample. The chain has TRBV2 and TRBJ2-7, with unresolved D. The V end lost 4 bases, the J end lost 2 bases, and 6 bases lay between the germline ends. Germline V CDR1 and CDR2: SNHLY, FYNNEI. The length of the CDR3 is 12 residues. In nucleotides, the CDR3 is TGTGCCAGCAGTGGACAAGCCTACGAGCAGTACTTC. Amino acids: CASSGQAYEQYF. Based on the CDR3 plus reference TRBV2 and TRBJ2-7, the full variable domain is EPEVTQTPSHQVTQMGQEVILRCVPISNHLYFYWYRQILGQKVEFLVSFYNNEISEKSEIFDDQFSVERPDGSNFTLKIRSTKLEDSAMYFCASSGQAYEQYFGPGTRLTVT.

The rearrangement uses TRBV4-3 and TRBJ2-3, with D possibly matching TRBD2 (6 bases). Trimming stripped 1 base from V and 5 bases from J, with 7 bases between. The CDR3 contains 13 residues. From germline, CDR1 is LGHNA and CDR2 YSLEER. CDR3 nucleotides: TGCGCCAGCAGCCAAGGGGGGGAAGATACGCAGTATTTT. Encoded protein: CASSQGGEDTQYF.

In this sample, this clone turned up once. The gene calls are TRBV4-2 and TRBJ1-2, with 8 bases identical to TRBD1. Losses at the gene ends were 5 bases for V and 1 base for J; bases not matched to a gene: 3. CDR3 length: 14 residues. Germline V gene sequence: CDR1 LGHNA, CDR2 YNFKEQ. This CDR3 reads CASSLTGVNYGYTF. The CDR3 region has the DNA TGTGCCAGCAGCTTGACAGGGGTTAACTATGGCTACACCTTC.

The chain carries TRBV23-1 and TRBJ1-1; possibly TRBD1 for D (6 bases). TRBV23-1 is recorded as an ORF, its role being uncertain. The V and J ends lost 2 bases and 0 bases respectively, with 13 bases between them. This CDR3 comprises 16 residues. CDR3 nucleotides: TGCGCCAGCAGTCAAAACGACAGGAGAGTGAACACTGAAGCTTTCTTT. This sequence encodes CASSQNDRRVNTEAFF.

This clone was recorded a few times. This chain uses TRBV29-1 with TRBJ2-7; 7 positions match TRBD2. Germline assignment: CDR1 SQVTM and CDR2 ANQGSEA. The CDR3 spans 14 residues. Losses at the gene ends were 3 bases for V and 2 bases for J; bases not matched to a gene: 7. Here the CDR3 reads CSVDPGSGTYEQYF. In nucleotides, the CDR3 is TGCAGCGTTGACCCGGGAAGCGGGACCTACGAGCAGTACTTC.

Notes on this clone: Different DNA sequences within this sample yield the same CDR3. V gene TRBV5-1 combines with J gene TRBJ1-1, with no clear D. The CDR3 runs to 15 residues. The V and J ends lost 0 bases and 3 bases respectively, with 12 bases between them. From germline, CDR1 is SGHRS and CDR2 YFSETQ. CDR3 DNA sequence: TGCGCCAGCAGCTTGGTTGTGGGGAGGGACACTGAAGCTTTCTTT. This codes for CASSLVVGRDTEAFF.

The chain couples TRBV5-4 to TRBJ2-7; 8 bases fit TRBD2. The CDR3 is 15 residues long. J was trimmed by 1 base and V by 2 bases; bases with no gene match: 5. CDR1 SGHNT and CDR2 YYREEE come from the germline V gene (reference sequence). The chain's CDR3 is CASSFGGGRSYEQYF. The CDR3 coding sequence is TGTGCCAGCAGCTTCGGGGGGGGCAGGTCCTACGAGCAGTACTTC. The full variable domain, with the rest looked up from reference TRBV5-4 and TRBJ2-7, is ETGVTQSPTHLIKTRGQQVTLRCSSQSGHNTVSWYQQALGQGPQFIFQYYREEENGRGNFPPRFSGLQFPNYSSELNVNALELDDSALYLCASSFGGGRSYEQYFGPGTRLTVT.

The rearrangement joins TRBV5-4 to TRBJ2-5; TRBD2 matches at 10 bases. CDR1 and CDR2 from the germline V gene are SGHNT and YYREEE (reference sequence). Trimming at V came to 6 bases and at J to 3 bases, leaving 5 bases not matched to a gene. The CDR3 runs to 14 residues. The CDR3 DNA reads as TGTGCCAGCAAAGCGGGGGGGCCCAAAGAGACCCAGTACTTC. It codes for CASKAGGPKETQYF.

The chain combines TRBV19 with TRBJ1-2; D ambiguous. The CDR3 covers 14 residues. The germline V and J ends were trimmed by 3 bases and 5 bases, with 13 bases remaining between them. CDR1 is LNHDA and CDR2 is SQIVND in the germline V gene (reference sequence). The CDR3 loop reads CASSMGPANYGYTF. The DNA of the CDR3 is TGTGCCAGTAGTATGGGCCCCGCGAATTATGGCTACACCTTC.

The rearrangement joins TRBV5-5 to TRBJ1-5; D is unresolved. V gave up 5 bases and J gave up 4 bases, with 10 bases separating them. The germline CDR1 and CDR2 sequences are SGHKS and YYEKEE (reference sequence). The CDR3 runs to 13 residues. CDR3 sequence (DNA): TGTGCCAGCAGTCTGGCTCCGAATCAGCCCCAGCATTTT. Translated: CASSLAPNQPQHF.